This section outlines one T cell receptor (beta chain) sequence together with its context. CDR3 length equals 16 residues. After removal of 3 bases from V and 2 bases from J, the junction contained 7 bases not matched to a gene. Germline V lookup: CDR1 KGHSH, CDR2 LQKENI. This sample is part of a study of blood T cell repertoires in COVID-19. At the level of the study: The United States, Italy and Spain were the sources of the acute and convalescent COVID-19 samples. PBMCs, B-cell-depleted T cells, or T cells provided the cDNA or gDNA that made up the material.

Source study methods: Amplification of reference gene primers was used by the study to estimate nucleated cell counts. Assay: immunoSEQ multiplex PCR; the TCRdb copy retains only in-frame clones and omits some. Clone size and V and J calls were adopted from that table, with D and trimming inferred from the DNA. The sample records about 43,000 clones, 80% to 90% being singletons. V usage is TRBV18 and J usage is TRBJ1-2; 9 bases map to TRBD1. The source material was peripheral blood. This TCR derives from a human donor in a cohort sampled during active COVID-19. The chain's CDR3 is CASSPNRDRVNYGYTF. CDR3 DNA: TGTGCCAGCTCACCCAACCGGGACAGGGTGAACTATGGCTACACCTTC.